This record concerns one TCR beta chain sequence. Its antigen is not yet known. No much larger clonotype is one base removed from it; base qualities were not supplied. This sample was included in a study of blood T cells in healthy people across ages (dated by TCRdb to between 2014 and 2016). Background for the entire study: In model experiments, template switching captured about one uniquely barcoded TCR beta cDNA molecule for every two T cells. Age-related changes in TCR beta repertoire diversity were measured in the study by deep sequencing normalized with unique cDNA molecular identifiers. Donors of different ages were randomly distributed across sequencing lanes to avoid experimental bias. The donors were divided into four age groups: young (average approximately 16 years), middle-aged (about 41), aged (approximately 62) and long-lived (about 80). Two additional independent replicas of 1 million unique cDNA reads from the same blood draw were analyzed for two donors (one aged 18 to 29 and one aged 80 or older). Paper-wide results and their limitations: There was a strong correlation between observed TCR beta diversity and the percentage of naive T cells measured by flow cytometry. Estimates of total diversity from one million sequenced T cells were regarded as lower bounds and underestimates. As age increased, observed TCR beta diversity per million T cells dropped in a roughly linear way, and a significant reduction was already evident by age about 36. Bulk unsorted PBMC profiling prevented conclusive comparison of naive and antigen-experienced compartments. The CMV infection status of donors was not known, potentially confounding age-related changes in expanded clonotypes. Compared with the aged group, the long-lived group had more naive CD4+ T cells, fewer expanded clones and increased TCR diversity, suggesting age selection.

The germline V gene sets CDR1 to SGHRS and CDR2 to YFSETQ. Spanning cysteine to phenylalanine, the CDR3 consists of 14 amino acids. The retained sequence is limited to the CDR3, 42 bases, with the frame set at the first base. Trimming takes 3 bases from V and 4 bases from J, and the germline ends sit 14 bases apart. The method was 5' RACE. Data came from an Illumina HiSeq 2500. The second PCR ran for about 6 to 12 cycles and used a J-beta primer mix along with a sample-barcoded 5' primer. Each TCR beta cDNA molecule received a unique molecular identifier from a template-switch 5' adaptor carrying 12 random nucleotides. Each sample yielded at least 2.5 million CDR3-containing paired-end reads. The Mint cDNA synthesis kit, primed by a TRBC-specific oligonucleotide, was used to synthesize first-strand cDNA from all RNA. Following uracil-DNA glycosylase treatment, all cDNA underwent a first 18-cycle PCR with the universal primers M1SS and BC2_uni_R. The original methods were these. Each sample was normalized by randomly selecting 1 million high-quality reads, each carrying a distinct molecular identifier. Instead of being binned into consensus sequences, reads that shared molecular identifiers were thrown out. MiTCR, set to a Q25 quality threshold and the strictest error-elimination algorithm, was used for CDR3 identification, clonotype clustering and error correction. A nonparametric unseen species model with Euler transformation was used to estimate a lower bound on total TCR beta diversity. The public reads were reprocessed in TCRdb via fastp at Q25 and MiXCR, keeping in-frame beta chains. Each entry is one CDR3 protein sequence, shown with its most common DNA and genes. The V and J calls follow TCRdb's processing rather than the paper's. The sample table lists approximately 360,000 distinct CDR3 sequences, about half of them with a count of one. The biggest ten clones account for roughly 51% of the sample.

The donors were some 39 Caucasian individuals from Russia, aged 6 to 90 years, who were systemically healthy. Each donor gave ten milliliters of peripheral blood, drawn into EDTA-treated Vacutainer tubes. Ficoll-Paque density-gradient centrifugation was used to isolate PBMCs, with at least 6.5 million per sample. Total RNA was extracted from PBMCs with Trizol reagent, with at least 6 micrograms obtained per sample. The percentages of naive CD45RAhigh/CD27high T cells were determined by flow cytometry on a PBMC aliquot from every donor. Source material: blood. This sequence uses TRBV5-1 and TRBJ2-7; a weak D assignment points to TRBD1 (5 bases agree). This receptor was identified in a man aged 55 to 70 in good health. This receptor has the CDR3 CASSYGQGRYEQYF. The bases are TGCGCCAGCAGCTACGGTCAGGGAAGGTACGAGCAGTACTTC. Supplemented by the reference TRBV5-1 and TRBJ2-7 proteins around the CDR3, the complete variable domain is KAGVTQTPRYLIKTRGQQVTLSCSPISGHRSVSWYQQTPGQGLQFLFEYFSETQRNKGNFPGRFSGRQFSNSRSEMNVSTLELGDSALYLCASSYGQGRYEQYFGPGTRLTVT.